A selection of T cell receptor beta chains follows, all from one sample in a study of cytomegalovirus exposure and HLA in healthy donors. Method: immunoSEQ multiplex PCR; TCRdb's copy keeps in-frame clones and lacks some. The sample holds fewer than 200,000 clones, nearly 80% seen once. Source material: PBMCs. Source of these receptors: a man aged 40-55 years in good health and CMV-seropositive. CDR3s include the opening cysteine and the closing phenylalanine or tryptophan. D genes are given only for firm matches. A clone size is listed for some rows: how often the clone was seen (once, few, many), or a class if it is expanded.

V gene: TRBV9
clone size: few
D gene: TRBD2
J gene: TRBJ2-1
CDR3 length: 15
CDR3 protein: CASSVDGLGMHEQFF
CDR3 DNA: TGTGCCAGCAGCGTAGATGGACTAGGCATGCATGAGCAGTTCTTC

V gene: TRBV18
clone size: -
D gene: -
J gene: TRBJ1-4
CDR3 length: 14
CDR3 protein: CASSEAGRREKLFF
CDR3 DNA: TGTGCCAGCTCCGAGGCGGGTCGGAGGGAAAAACTGTTTTTT

V gene: TRBV19
clone size: -
D gene: TRBD1
J gene: TRBJ1-3
CDR3 length: 16
CDR3 protein: CASSIAQGAFGNTIYF
CDR3 DNA: TGTGCCAGTAGTATAGCCCAGGGGGCCTTTGGAAACACCATATATTTT

V gene: TRBV2
clone size: -
D gene: -
J gene: TRBJ1-5
CDR3 length: 17
CDR3 protein: CASSHPWGGTSNQPQHF
CDR3 DNA: TGTGCCAGCAGTCATCCATGGGGGGGGACAAGCAATCAGCCCCAGCATTTT

V gene: TRBV11-2
clone size: -
D gene: -
J gene: TRBJ2-3
CDR3 length: 13
CDR3 protein: CASSSLNSYSEYF
CDR3 DNA: TGTGCCAGCAGCTCGTTAAACTCCTATAGCGAGTATTTT

V gene: TRBV19
clone size: -
D gene: -
J gene: TRBJ1-5
CDR3 length: 14
CDR3 protein: CASSPNGGNQPQHF
CDR3 DNA: TGTGCCAGTAGTCCGAACGGGGGGAATCAGCCCCAGCATTTT

V gene: TRBV18
clone size: -
D gene: -
J gene: TRBJ2-7
CDR3 length: 14
CDR3 protein: CASSPPGRVYEQYF
CDR3 DNA: TGTGCCAGCTCACCACCGGGCAGGGTCTACGAGCAGTACTTC

V gene: TRBV9
clone size: -
D gene: TRBD1
J gene: TRBJ1-2
CDR3 length: 16
CDR3 protein: CASSVVRDSPGRGYTF
CDR3 DNA: TGTGCCAGCAGCGTAGTGAGGGACAGTCCCGGGCGGGGCTACACCTTC

V gene: TRBV18
clone size: -
D gene: TRBD2
J gene: TRBJ2-5
CDR3 length: 15
CDR3 protein: CASSPWTSFQETQYF
CDR3 DNA: TGTGCCAGCTCACCATGGACTAGCTTCCAAGAGACCCAGTACTTC

V gene: TRBV19
clone size: -
D gene: -
J gene: TRBJ2-5
CDR3 length: 13
CDR3 protein: CASSTQGSETQYF
CDR3 DNA: TGTGCCAGTAGTACCCAGGGGTCGGAGACCCAGTACTTC

V gene: TRBV5-1
clone size: -
D gene: TRBD2
J gene: TRBJ2-1
CDR3 length: 16
CDR3 protein: CASSLFSGGTGDEQFF
CDR3 DNA: TGCGCCAGCAGCTTGTTTAGCGGGGGGACGGGGGATGAGCAGTTCTTC

V gene: TRBV5-1
clone size: -
D gene: -
J gene: TRBJ2-2
CDR3 length: 14
CDR3 protein: CASSETGNTGELFF
CDR3 DNA: TGCGCCAGCAGCGAGACAGGGAACACCGGGGAGCTGTTTTTT

V gene: TRBV28
clone size: once
D gene: TRBD1
J gene: TRBJ1-2
CDR3 length: 16
CDR3 protein: CASSLTTGTGNYGYTF
CDR3 DNA: TGTGCCAGCAGTCTAACAACCGGGACAGGGAACTATGGCTACACCTTC

V gene: TRBV29-1
clone size: -
D gene: TRBD1
J gene: TRBJ2-1
CDR3 length: 14
CDR3 protein: CSVVVTGSYNEQFF
CDR3 DNA: TGCAGCGTTGTGGTGACAGGGTCCTACAATGAGCAGTTCTTC

V gene: TRBV28
clone size: -
D gene: TRBD1
J gene: TRBJ1-5
CDR3 length: 15
CDR3 protein: CASNEETGVMQPQHF
CDR3 DNA: TGTGCCAGCAACGAAGAGACAGGGGTTATGCAGCCCCAGCATTTT

V gene: TRBV19
clone size: -
D gene: -
J gene: TRBJ2-5
CDR3 length: 13
CDR3 protein: CASQRQLGETQYF
CDR3 DNA: TGTGCCAGCCAAAGACAGTTGGGGGAGACCCAGTACTTC

V gene: TRBV7-9
clone size: -
D gene: TRBD1
J gene: TRBJ2-2
CDR3 length: 18
CDR3 protein: CASSDSNSGQSNTGELFF
CDR3 DNA: TGTGCCAGCAGCGATTCGAATTCGGGACAGTCGAACACCGGGGAGCTGTTTTTT

V gene: TRBV29-1
clone size: -
D gene: -
J gene: TRBJ2-7
CDR3 length: 10
CDR3 protein: CSAGGAEQYF
CDR3 DNA: TGCAGCGCTGGGGGGGCGGAGCAGTACTTC

V gene: TRBV10-3
clone size: -
D gene: -
J gene: TRBJ2-7
CDR3 length: 15
CDR3 protein: CAIAPHFGSTYEQYF
CDR3 DNA: TGTGCCATCGCTCCTCATTTCGGTTCCACCTACGAGCAGTACTTC

V gene: TRBV11-3
clone size: -
D gene: TRBD1
J gene: TRBJ2-7
CDR3 length: 14
CDR3 protein: CASSLAGTGNEQYF
CDR3 DNA: TGTGCCAGCAGCTTAGCCGGGACAGGGAACGAGCAGTACTTC

V gene: TRBV6-6
clone size: -
D gene: TRBD2
J gene: TRBJ2-1
CDR3 length: 10
CDR3 protein: CASEASGMFF
CDR3 DNA: TGTGCCAGTGAAGCTAGCGGGATGTTCTTC

V gene: TRBV6-1
clone size: -
D gene: TRBD1
J gene: TRBJ2-7
CDR3 length: 15
CDR3 protein: CASSEAIDRANEQYF
CDR3 DNA: TGTGCCAGCAGTGAAGCTATAGACAGGGCCAACGAGCAGTACTTC

V gene: TRBV28
clone size: -
D gene: -
J gene: TRBJ1-1
CDR3 length: 14
CDR3 protein: CASRGGGMNTEAFF
CDR3 DNA: TGTGCCAGCAGGGGAGGTGGGATGAACACTGAAGCTTTCTTT

V gene: TRBV6-6
clone size: -
D gene: -
J gene: TRBJ2-1
CDR3 length: 12
CDR3 protein: CASRNEGREQFF
CDR3 DNA: TGTGCCAGCAGAAACGAGGGCCGGGAGCAGTTCTTC

V gene: TRBV9
clone size: -
D gene: TRBD1
J gene: TRBJ1-1
CDR3 length: 15
CDR3 protein: CASSPRGRTNTEAFF
CDR3 DNA: TGTGCCAGCAGCCCCAGGGGGCGAACCAACACTGAAGCTTTCTTT

V gene: TRBV6-5
clone size: -
D gene: -
J gene: TRBJ2-7
CDR3 length: 12
CDR3 protein: CASSRNRVEQYF
CDR3 DNA: TGTGCCAGCAGCCGAAACAGGGTCGAGCAGTACTTC

V gene: TRBV19
clone size: -
D gene: TRBD1
J gene: TRBJ1-5
CDR3 length: 18
CDR3 protein: CASSQDGTGGPSNQPQHF
CDR3 DNA: TGTGCCAGTAGTCAAGACGGGACAGGGGGACCTAGCAATCAGCCCCAGCATTTT

V gene: TRBV7-6
clone size: few
D gene: TRBD2
J gene: TRBJ2-7
CDR3 length: 16
CDR3 protein: CASSLTGTSGTYEQYF
CDR3 DNA: TGTGCCAGCAGCTTAACCGGGACTAGCGGAACCTACGAGCAGTACTTC

V gene: TRBV5-1
clone size: -
D gene: -
J gene: TRBJ2-3
CDR3 length: 15
CDR3 protein: CASSLTGPRTDTQYF
CDR3 DNA: TGCGCCAGCAGCTTGACAGGGCCCCGCACAGATACGCAGTATTTT

V gene: TRBV27
clone size: -
D gene: TRBD1
J gene: TRBJ1-2
CDR3 length: 16
CDR3 protein: CASSPTHRGANYGYTF
CDR3 DNA: TGTGCCAGCAGTCCAACCCACAGGGGTGCTAACTATGGCTACACCTTC

V gene: TRBV5-8
clone size: -
D gene: -
J gene: TRBJ1-4
CDR3 length: 13
CDR3 protein: CASSGANNEKLFF
CDR3 DNA: TGTGCCAGCAGTGGGGCCAATAATGAAAAACTGTTTTTT

V gene: TRBV18
clone size: -
D gene: -
J gene: TRBJ2-5
CDR3 length: 15
CDR3 protein: CASSPFWQGQETQYF
CDR3 DNA: TGTGCCAGCTCACCATTCTGGCAGGGACAAGAGACCCAGTACTTC

V gene: TRBV29-1
clone size: -
D gene: TRBD1
J gene: TRBJ2-3
CDR3 length: 13
CDR3 protein: CSVGQGATDTQYF
CDR3 DNA: TGCAGCGTTGGACAGGGGGCAACAGATACGCAGTATTTT

V gene: TRBV9
clone size: -
D gene: -
J gene: TRBJ2-2
CDR3 length: 17
CDR3 protein: CASSVVRSGPNTGELFF
CDR3 DNA: TGTGCCAGCAGCGTAGTGAGGAGCGGACCTAACACCGGGGAGCTGTTTTTT

V gene: TRBV2
clone size: -
D gene: -
J gene: TRBJ1-4
CDR3 length: 15
CDR3 protein: CASKEGFATNEKLFF
CDR3 DNA: TGTGCCAGCAAGGAGGGCTTTGCAACTAATGAAAAACTGTTTTTT

V gene: TRBV7-3
clone size: -
D gene: TRBD1
J gene: TRBJ1-2
CDR3 length: 14
CDR3 protein: CASSFDGTAAGYTF
CDR3 DNA: TGTGCCAGCAGCTTCGATGGGACAGCGGCGGGCTACACCTTC

V gene: TRBV19
clone size: -
D gene: TRBD1
J gene: TRBJ2-7
CDR3 length: 13
CDR3 protein: CASSRDRIYEQYF
CDR3 DNA: TGTGCCAGTAGTAGGGACAGAATCTACGAGCAGTACTTC

V gene: TRBV5-1
clone size: -
D gene: TRBD1
J gene: TRBJ1-4
CDR3 length: 17
CDR3 protein: CASGTGQGKGTNEKLFF
CDR3 DNA: TGCGCCAGCGGAACCGGACAGGGGAAGGGGACTAATGAAAAACTGTTTTTT

V gene: TRBV7-9
clone size: once
D gene: -
J gene: TRBJ1-1
CDR3 length: 15
CDR3 protein: CASSLGPGVNTEAFF
CDR3 DNA: TGTGCCAGCAGCTTAGGTCCGGGGGTTAACACTGAAGCTTTCTTT

V gene: TRBV19
clone size: -
D gene: -
J gene: TRBJ2-7
CDR3 length: 12
CDR3 protein: CASGAFGYEQYF
CDR3 DNA: TGTGCCAGTGGGGCCTTTGGGTACGAGCAGTACTTC

V gene: TRBV10-1
clone size: -
D gene: TRBD2
J gene: TRBJ2-5
CDR3 length: 16
CDR3 protein: CASSAQIAGGRETQYF
CDR3 DNA: TGCGCCAGCAGTGCCCAAATAGCGGGAGGGAGAGAGACCCAGTACTTC

V gene: TRBV23-1
clone size: -
D gene: -
J gene: TRBJ1-5
CDR3 length: 13
CDR3 protein: CASSVPQAQPQHF
CDR3 DNA: TGCGCCAGCAGTGTACCTCAGGCACAGCCCCAGCATTTT

V gene: TRBV5-1
clone size: -
D gene: -
J gene: TRBJ2-7
CDR3 length: 16
CDR3 protein: CASSLVLGANSYEQYF
CDR3 DNA: TGCGCCAGCAGCTTGGTGCTGGGGGCCAATTCCTACGAGCAGTACTTC